The TCR beta chain described here comes from a study of T cell responses to AZD1222 COVID-19 vaccine. This CDR3 has 14 residues. The V and J ends lost 1 base and 4 bases, in that order; junction bases with no gene match: 2. Germline CDR1 and CDR2: SGHTA and FQGNSA. Only in-frame clones appear in the TCRdb table, and some are missing; sequencing was by immunoSEQ multiplex PCR. This sample has 130,000 to 150,000 clones, with about 81% found just once. The V gene is TRBV7-2, the J gene TRBJ2-7, with TRBD1 matching over 9 bases. The receptor was isolated from an adult in good health. This material consisted of peripheral blood, taken on day 0 of MenACWY control vaccination. CDR3 protein: CASSLGGQGYEQYV. Written as DNA, the CDR3 is TGTGCCAGCAGCTTAGGGGGACAGGGTTACGAGCAGTACGTC.